Following are 4 T cell receptor beta chains from one sample sequenced in a study of T cell responses to AZD1222 COVID-19 vaccine. This table comes from immunoSEQ multiplex PCR, and its TCRdb copy is limited to in-frame clones, with some not included. The sample holds more than 150,000 clones, approximately 91% seen once. Here the sequenced sample was peripheral blood, taken 28 days after the second AZD1222 dose. The receptor source for this set is an adult who received the AZD1222 COVID-19 vaccine.

The rearrangement joins TRBV6-6 to TRBJ2-1, with D maybe TRBD2 (6 bases). The CDR3 covers 15 residues. With 2 bases removed from V and 3 bases from J, the gap between germline ends came to 11 bases. Per germline, CDR1 MNHNY and CDR2 SVGAGI (reference sequence). CDR3: CASSYQGTGYNEQFF. CDR3 coding DNA: TGTGCCAGCAGTTACCAAGGGACTGGCTACAATGAGCAGTTCTTC.

This chain uses TRBV7-3 with TRBJ1-1; D may be TRBD1 (6 bases). The germline V gene has CDR1 SGHTA and CDR2 FQGTGA. This CDR3 has 14 residues. V lost 5 bases, J lost 4 bases, and 14 bases lay in between. This CDR3 is CASSGTGRVTEAFF. CDR3 bases: TGTGCCAGCAGCGGAACAGGGAGGGTCACTGAAGCTTTCTTT.

The chain combines TRBV7-9 with TRBJ2-7, with 8 positions matching TRBD1. Germline V gene lookup returns CDR1 SEHNR and CDR2 FQNEAQ (reference sequence). The trim removed 4 bases at V and 5 bases at J, leaving 4 bases unmatched. This CDR3 contains 13 residues. In nucleotides, the CDR3 is TGTGCCAGCAGCTCCGGACAGGGCCACGAGCAGTACTTC. Its translation: CASSSGQGHEQYF.

The V call is TRBV5-4, the J call TRBJ1-2; 7 bases fit TRBD1. This CDR3 has 13 residues. V gave up 4 bases and J gave up 6 bases; unmatched junction bases: 6. Germline CDR1 reads SGHNT; CDR2 reads YYREEE (reference sequence). CDR3: CASSAEGAHGYTF. CDR3 bases: TGTGCCAGCAGCGCCGAGGGGGCTCATGGCTACACCTTC.